The 20 T cell receptor beta chains reported below all come from one sample, sequenced in a study of technical replicates of blood from a handful of donors. Clones were sequenced by immunoSEQ multiplex PCR, and TCRdb holds only the in-frame ones, with some missing. The data hold 50,000 to 80,000 clones, with about 88% observed a single time. The sample was PBMCs. The receptors shown here come from a human donor in good health. Some clones in this sample may be carry-over from other donors' samples.

Ten or more counts support this clone. CDR3 DNA: TGTGCCAGCGGGACTAGCGGGAGCAACGAGCAGTACTTC. Translating gives CASGTSGSNEQYF. The chain combines TRBV27 with TRBJ2-7, with 14 bases lining up with TRBD2. The CDR3 spans 13 residues. Germline V lookup: CDR1 MNHEY, CDR2 SMNVEV (reference sequence). V lost 8 bases, J lost 5 bases, and 2 bases stayed unmatched.

V is TRBV4-1 and J is TRBJ1-1; 8 nucleotides line up with TRBD1. J was trimmed by 6 bases and V by 4 bases; bases with no gene match: 13. The CDR3 runs to 16 residues. Looked up from germline, CDR1 is MGHRA and CDR2 is YSYEKL. The CDR3 spells CASSRAPGQGSAEAFF. CDR3 bases: TGCGCCAGCAGCCGGGCTCCAGGACAGGGAAGCGCTGAAGCTTTCTTT.

This chain uses TRBV27 with TRBJ1-2; D gene unclear. The CDR3 covers 17 residues. Germline CDR1 and CDR2: MNHEY and SMNVEV (reference sequence). V lost 4 bases and J 1 base, leaving 19 bases between the germline ends. CDR3 residues: CASSSVSRVEGNYGYTF. In DNA form, the CDR3 reads TGTGCCAGCAGTTCGGTCAGCCGAGTTGAGGGTAACTATGGCTACACCTTC.

This rearrangement joins TRBV15 to TRBJ1-2; no clear D. Germline V gives CDR1 LNHNV, CDR2 YYDKDF (reference sequence). The CDR3 consists of 15 residues. Trimming shortened V by 5 bases and J by 5 bases, and 18 bases separated the two germline ends. The CDR3 sequence: CATSPGGLRDYGYTF. CDR3 DNA sequence: TGTGCCACCAGCCCCGGTGGTTTGCGGGATTATGGCTACACCTTC.

V and J are TRBV29-1 and TRBJ2-3; 10 bases match TRBD2. The V segment lost 6 bases and the J segment 4 bases; nucleotides outside the gene matches: 13. The CDR3 loop spans 16 amino acids. Germline V gene data show CDR1 as SQVTM and CDR2 as ANQGSEA. The CDR3 nucleotides are TGCAGCGTCGCCGGAGCGACTAGCGGGTCGGCAGATACGCAGTATTTT. It is translated as CSVAGATSGSADTQYF.

The chain recombines TRBV6-5 with TRBJ1-5, with TRBD1 matching over 10 bases. After removal of 6 bases from V and 8 bases from J, the junction contained 7 bases not matched to a gene. This CDR3 spans 14 amino acids. Germline V gives CDR1 MNHEY, CDR2 SVGAGI. CDR3 nucleotides: TGTGCCAGCAGGTCCGACAGGGGGCGCGAGCCCCAGCATTTT. It specifies CASRSDRGREPQHF.

The chain joins TRBV11-2 to TRBJ1-2; D is unresolved. The CDR3 totals 13 residues. Germline-derived CDR1 and CDR2 are SGHAT and FQNNGV. The ends were cut back, 7 bases at V and 4 bases at J, with 13 bases in the middle. CDR3 nucleotides: TGTGCCAGCAACTGGGGAGTGGGCTATGGCTACACCTTC. Translating gives CASNWGVGYGYTF.

This clone has only one observation. V is TRBV5-1 and J is TRBJ2-7, with D possibly matching TRBD1 (5 bases). Germline V gene sequence: CDR1 SGHRS, CDR2 YFSETQ. This CDR3 spans 14 amino acids. V was shortened by 0 bases and J by 7 bases, with 14 bases between the two germline ends. Written as DNA, the CDR3 is TGCGCCAGCAGCTTGGAAGGGGTAGTGGGGGAGCAGTACTTC. Translating gives CASSLEGVVGEQYF.

The J gene is TRBJ2-5, the V gene TRBV6-1; D remains unclear. The CDR3 loop spans 11 amino acids. Germline V gives CDR1 MNHNS, CDR2 SASEGT. Trimming removed 1 base from V and 9 bases from J, with 6 bases in between. For the CDR3, the DNA is TGTGCCAGCAGTGAAGGCCAGGCCCAGTACTTC. It is translated as CASSEGQAQYF.

This chain links TRBV11-3 with TRBJ2-7; no clear D gene. The V gene lost 4 bases and the J gene lost 9 bases, with 16 bases spanning the gap. From germline, CDR1 is SGHNT and CDR2 YENEEA. CDR3 length equals 13 residues. The CDR3 DNA is TGTGCCAGCAGCTCACAACCTAACAGTCCGCAGTACTTC. As protein: CASSSQPNSPQYF. Variable domain in full (rest from reference TRBV11-3 and TRBJ2-7): EAGVVQSPRYKIIEKKQPVAFWCNPISGHNTLYWYLQNLGQGPELLIRYENEEAVDDSQLPKDRFSAERLKGVDSTLKIQPAELGDSAVYLCASSSQPNSPQYFGPGTRLTVT.

This clone was found once. The chain uses TRBV27 and TRBJ2-1; 7 bases are shared with TRBD2. The CDR3 extends over 15 amino acids. The ends lost 6 bases at V and 2 bases at J; junction bases unmatched: 7. Germline V gene data show CDR1 as MNHEY and CDR2 as SMNVEV (reference sequence). CDR3 amino acids: CASRARLAPYNEQFF. CDR3 nucleotide sequence: TGTGCCAGCAGGGCCAGACTAGCCCCCTACAATGAGCAGTTCTTC.

The V gene is TRBV12-5, the J gene TRBJ2-7, with D perhaps TRBD1 (6 bases). Germline assignment: CDR1 LGHNT and CDR2 FRNRAP. This CDR3 comprises 14 residues. The ends were cut back, 2 bases at V and 3 bases at J, with 11 bases in the middle. CDR3 in DNA: TGTGCTAGTGGTTTGACCTTGGACAGCTACGAGCAGTACTTC. It encodes CASGLTLDSYEQYF.

This chain connects TRBV2 to TRBJ2-1, with D maybe TRBD1 (5 bases). V was clipped by 6 bases and J by 6 bases, with 9 bases between them. The CDR3 spans 12 residues. In germline, CDR1 is SNHLY, CDR2 FYNNEI. CDR3 in DNA: TGTGCCAGCAGACTGGACACCAATGAGCAGTTCTTC. The encoded protein is CASRLDTNEQFF.

This clone was seen a handful of times. The chain carries TRBV4-1 and TRBJ1-1, with TRBD1 matching over 9 bases. Germline values: CDR1 MGHRA, CDR2 YSYEKL. This CDR3 contains 14 residues. J lost 10 bases, V lost 2 bases, and 8 bases had no gene match. Here the CDR3 reads CASSQNHRGLGAFF. Here the CDR3 DNA reads TGCGCCAGCAGCCAAAACCACAGGGGGCTTGGAGCTTTCTTT.

The rearrangement joins TRBV5-4 to TRBJ1-2, with a possible D match to TRBD1 (6 bases). The CDR3 is made up of 16 amino acids. Trimming stripped 0 bases from V and 6 bases from J, with 18 bases between. CDR1 is SGHNT and CDR2 is YYREEE in the germline V gene (reference sequence). The CDR3 loop reads CASSLAIGQGKDGYTF. The CDR3 DNA reads TGTGCCAGCAGCTTGGCCATCGGGCAGGGGAAGGATGGCTACACCTTC.

The table lists this clone with a few counts. This chain uses TRBV7-9 with TRBJ2-5; 9 bases are a match to TRBD1. CDR3 length: 16 amino acids. Per germline, CDR1 SEHNR and CDR2 FQNEAQ (reference sequence). The V and J ends lost 5 bases and 4 bases, in that order; junction bases with no gene match: 11. In DNA, the CDR3 is TGTGCCAGCAGCACAGCATACAGGGGGCGCGGAGAGACCCAGTACTTC. Amino acid sequence: CASSTAYRGRGETQYF.

This CDR3 is CSVERGRGGGEQFF. The CDR3 coding sequence is TGCAGCGTTGAGCGCGGGAGAGGAGGCGGTGAGCAGTTCTTC. J is TRBJ2-1 and V is TRBV29-1; 7 bases line up with TRBD2. V gave up 3 bases and J gave up 9 bases; unmatched junction bases: 11. This CDR3 region has 14 residues. Germline-derived CDR1 and CDR2 are SQVTM and ANQGSEA.

The chain links TRBV7-3 to TRBJ2-7, with D possibly TRBD2 on 5 matching bases. The germline V gene encodes CDR1 SGHTA and CDR2 FQGTGA. This CDR3 is built from 10 residues. The CDR3 is CPHPAGKQYF. The CDR3 nucleotides read TGTCCTCACCCGGCGGGTAAGCAGTACTTC.

The rearrangement joins TRBV29-1 to TRBJ2-3; 8 bases are shared with TRBD2. Germline loops: CDR1 SQVTM, CDR2 ANQGSEA. CDR3 length: 12 amino acids. V trimming: 5 bases; J trimming: 6 bases; junction bases outside the gene matches: 4. The CDR3 sequence: CSVRGGFDTQYF. DNA of the CDR3: TGCAGCGTTCGGGGGGGATTTGATACGCAGTATTTT.

This clone was picked up one time. The chain employs TRBV19 and TRBJ1-3; D is ambiguous. The CDR3 runs to 15 residues. Germline lookup yields CDR1 LNHDA and CDR2 SQIVND (reference sequence). V gave up 5 bases and J gave up 1 base, with 12 bases separating them. CDR3 sequence reads: CASSYPGASGNTIYF. The CDR3 bases are TGTGCCAGTAGTTATCCGGGAGCTTCTGGAAACACCATATATTTT.